This TCR beta chain comes out of a study of regulatory T cells in long-lasting Graves disease. Study information: Positive TSH receptor antibodies alongside over 5 years of antithyroid drugs were what marked Graves' disease as persistent. Points from the study as a whole: With approximately 2,500 shared public clonotypes, persistent patients exceeded new patients, who shared 950 to 1,000. Newly diagnosed Graves' patients had higher TCR diversity than persistent ones. TRBV28, TRBJ1-2 and TRBJ2-5 were favored in persistent disease.

This clonotype was seen only a few times. The antigen remains unidentified. At one of its ends the junction is not consistent with the germline gene, which may arise from a read error. Arm-PCR of CDR3 regions and iRepertoire HTBI primers were used to build TCR beta libraries. In TCRdb, the multiplex PCR reads were re-called with MiXCR into one record per CDR3 protein. The sample lists 400,000 to 450,000 distinct CDR3 sequences; around 24% were seen once. Time point noted: persistent/refractory GD, antithyroid drugs over 5 years with positive TRAb. PBMC-extracted RNA yielded the TCR library. Germline assignment: CDR1 MDHEN and CDR2 SYDVKM. The CDR3 has 16 residues.

The rearrangement joins TRBV28 to TRBJ2-3, with TRBD2 as a possible D gene (5 bases). The TCR sequence derives from a female donor with Graves disease. Sequenced here: peripheral blood mononuclear cells (PBMCs), sampled when the disease was refractory, from a patient treated with antithyroid drugs. This CDR3 reads CASSLVLGPVEDAQYF. As DNA, the CDR3 is TGTGCCAGCAGTTTGGTACTAGGGCCCGTGGAAGATGCGCAGTATTTT.